This T cell receptor (beta chain) emerged from a study of blood T cell repertoires in COVID-19. Study background: The origin of the acute and convalescent COVID-19 samples was the United States, Italy and Spain. From T cells, B-cell-depleted T cells, or PBMCs came the material, which was cDNA or gDNA.

Original handling: Using reference gene primer amplification, nucleated cell counts were estimated. Clones were read by immunoSEQ multiplex PCR, and TCRdb kept only the in-frame ones, dropping some. V and J calls and clone size are those listed in that table; D and trimming were worked out from the DNA. The data hold over 250,000 clones, with roughly 86% observed a single time. The CDR3 contains 15 residues. Germline lookup yields CDR1 SGHKS and CDR2 YYEKEE (reference sequence). V lost 3 bases and J 0 bases, leaving 12 bases between the germline ends. The chain is built from TRBV5-5 and TRBJ1-1, with a weak D call TRBD1 (5 bases). This receptor was identified in a woman aged 25-40 years who had recovered from COVID-19. The sequenced sample was PBMCs or T cells enriched from blood (not recorded which). CDR3 nucleotides: TGTGCCAGCAGCTGGTACAGGTTAATGAACACTGAAGCTTTCTTT. It is translated as CASSWYRLMNTEAFF.